A selection of T cell receptor beta chains follows, all from one sample in a study of identical twins. TCRdb re-derived calls from the 5' RACE reads in MiXCR, one entry per CDR3 protein. The sample contains about 570,000 distinct CDR3 sequences, roughly 9.9% of which appear only once. A further study also used this sample, focusing on yellow fever vaccine responses in identical twins.

Sequencing was performed on PBMCs. All receptors come from a woman aged 18-29 years in good health. CDR3s include the opening cysteine and the closing phenylalanine or tryptophan. D genes are given only for firm matches. The listing skips clone size in some rows; elsewhere it reads once, few, many or a size class.

TRBD2	TRBV29-1	TRBJ2-2	many	CSVATGTSGYTGELFF	TGCAGCGTCGCAACCGGGACTAGCGGTTACACCGGGGAGCTGTTTTTT
-	TRBV15	TRBJ2-7	-	CATSRVGADRAKYEQYF	TGTGCCACCAGCAGAGTTGGGGCGGACAGAGCTAAATACGAGCAGTACTTC
TRBD1	TRBV6-2/TRBV6-3	TRBJ2-1	-	CASRDRGRAQFDEQFF	TGTGCCAGCCGGGACAGGGGGCGCGCACAATTCGATGAGCAGTTCTTC
-	TRBV20-1	TRBJ1-5	many	CSARELQGLNQPQHF	TGCAGTGCTAGGGAATTACAGGGCCTTAATCAGCCCCAGCATTTT
-	TRBV6-2/TRBV6-3	TRBJ2-7	few	CASSYGRNYEQYF	TGTGCCAGCAGTTACGGACGGAACTACGAGCAGTACTTC
-	TRBV2	TRBJ2-6	few	CASTPQTGANVLTF	TGTGCCAGCACTCCCCAAACGGGGGCCAACGTCCTGACTTTC
-	TRBV28	TRBJ2-1	-	CASSQIGTSYNEQFF	TGTGCCAGCAGTCAAATAGGGACGTCCTACAATGAGCAGTTCTTC
TRBD1	TRBV7-3	TRBJ2-3	-	CASSPDRGGTQYF	TGTGCCAGCAGCCCGGACAGGGGCGGTACGCAGTATTTT
-	TRBV28	TRBJ2-7	once	CASSSGRLEQHF	TGTGCCAGCAGTTCGGGACGCCTCGAGCAGCACTTC
-	TRBV5-1	TRBJ2-3	-	CASSGWDGTTDTQYF	TGCGCCAGCAGCGGATGGGACGGGACCACAGATACGCAGTATTTT
TRBD1	TRBV3-1	TRBJ1-1	few	CASSPRQGADEAFF	TGTGCCAGCAGCCCCCGACAGGGGGCGGACGAAGCTTTCTTT
-	TRBV7-6	TRBJ1-1	few	CASSLAPRTEAFF	TGTGCCAGCAGCTTAGCGCCACGCACTGAAGCTTTCTTT
TRBD1	TRBV12-3/TRBV12-4	TRBJ1-5	-	CASSRDRGVQPQHF	TGTGCCAGCAGCCGGGACAGGGGGGTCCAGCCCCAGCATTTT
-	TRBV19	TRBJ2-7	few	CASDRGAF	TGTGCCAGTGACCGGGGAGCATTC
-	TRBV9	TRBJ1-2	few	CASSRQEGYGYTF	TGTGCCAGCAGCAGACAGGAAGGCTATGGCTACACCTTC
TRBD2	TRBV11-2	TRBJ2-1	-	CASSRRSGGRSANEQFF	TGTGCCAGCAGCCGGCGAAGTGGCGGGAGATCAGCCAATGAGCAGTTCTTC
TRBD1	TRBV12-3/TRBV12-4	TRBJ1-2	-	CASSSSPGQDSGYTF	TGTGCCAGCAGTTCCTCCCCGGGACAGGACTCGGGCTACACCTTC
-	TRBV15	TRBJ1-1	-	CATSITRNTEAFF	TGTGCCACCAGCATAACACGGAACACTGAAGCTTTCTTT
-	TRBV14	TRBJ2-7	few	CASSQTGTRGEQYF	TGTGCCAGCAGCCAAACCGGGACACGAGGCGAGCAGTACTTC
TRBD1	TRBV5-6	TRBJ2-3	few	CASSLVGQPSTDTQYF	TGTGCCAGCAGCTTGGTGGGACAGCCTAGCACAGATACGCAGTATTTT
-	TRBV20-1	TRBJ1-4	many	CSARDLGEKLFF	TGCAGTGCTAGAGATCTGGGTGAAAAACTGTTTTTT
TRBD2	TRBV20-1	TRBJ2-1	many	CSARDRLAGVYNEQFF	TGCAGTGCTAGAGATCGGCTAGCGGGGGTCTACAATGAGCAGTTCTTC
-	TRBV4-2	TRBJ1-1	many	CASSQDPLGTEAFF	TGTGCCAGCAGCCAAGATCCCCTGGGCACTGAAGCTTTCTTT
-	TRBV29-1	TRBJ2-7	many	CSAIGGVYEQYF	TGCAGCGCAATAGGGGGGGTCTACGAGCAGTACTTC
-	TRBV19	TRBJ2-1	few	CASSISVGARGEQFF	TGTGCCAGTAGTATATCGGTTGGGGCCCGCGGTGAGCAGTTCTTC
-	TRBV5-6	TRBJ2-5	few	CASSLVSKGQETQYF	TGTGCCAGCAGCTTAGTCTCGAAGGGCCAAGAGACCCAGTACTTC
-	TRBV29-1	TRBJ2-7	-	CSVRGQASYEQYF	TGCAGCGTCAGGGGCCAGGCTTCCTACGAGCAGTACTTC
TRBD1	TRBV28	TRBJ1-1	-	CASATGGNTEAFF	TGTGCCAGCGCTACAGGGGGAAACACTGAAGCTTTCTTT
TRBD1	TRBV29-1	TRBJ1-2	-	CSVATGSLYGYTF	TGCAGCGTTGCGACAGGGAGCCTCTATGGCTACACCTTC
-	TRBV15	TRBJ2-3	few	CATSAMRAWSTDTQYF	TGTGCCACCAGCGCCATGCGAGCCTGGAGCACAGATACGCAGTATTTT
-	TRBV4-3	TRBJ2-7	few	CASSQGIIGTRYF	TGCGCCAGCAGCCAAGGGATAATCGGGACCCGGTACTTC
TRBD2	TRBV4-2	TRBJ2-1	many	CASSQASGSSYNEQFF	TGTGCCAGCAGCCAAGCTAGCGGTAGCTCCTACAATGAGCAGTTCTTC
-	TRBV12-3/TRBV12-4	TRBJ2-6	-	CASNHRDSGANVLTF	TGTGCCAGCAACCACAGGGACTCTGGGGCCAACGTCCTGACTTTC
-	TRBV11-2	TRBJ2-3	-	CASSFRGNTQYF	TGTGCCAGCAGCTTCAGGGGCAATACGCAGTATTTT
TRBD1	TRBV7-2	TRBJ2-3	many	CASSLTGTGGRDTQYF	TGTGCCAGCAGCCTGACCGGGACAGGGGGCAGAGATACGCAGTATTTT
-	TRBV7-9	TRBJ1-1	many	CASSWGIGINTEAFF	TGTGCCAGCAGCTGGGGTATAGGGATAAACACTGAAGCTTTCTTT
TRBD2	TRBV18	TRBJ2-1	-	CASSPTSGRATEQFF	TGTGCCAGCTCACCGACTAGCGGGAGGGCGACTGAGCAGTTCTTC
-	TRBV12-3/TRBV12-4	TRBJ1-2	-	CASTRGIDYTF	TGTGCCAGCACCCGGGGCATAGACTACACCTTC
-	TRBV5-4	TRBJ2-1	many	CASSFWTTYNEQFF	TGTGCCAGCAGCTTCTGGACTACTTACAATGAGCAGTTCTTC
-	TRBV12-3/TRBV12-4	TRBJ2-7	many	CASSFLQAYEQYF	TGTGCCAGCAGTTTTTTACAAGCCTACGAGCAGTACTTC
TRBD1	TRBV7-2	TRBJ2-4	many	CASSLDRGANIQYF	TGTGCCAGCAGCTTAGACAGGGGTGCAAACATTCAGTACTTC
-	TRBV7-2	TRBJ1-1	-	CASSLGVWSGRTTEAFF	TGTGCCAGCAGCTTAGGAGTGTGGTCTGGACGGACCACTGAAGCTTTCTTT
-	TRBV29-1	TRBJ2-7	-	CSVEVPLGSYEQYF	TGCAGCGTTGAAGTGCCCTTGGGCTCCTACGAGCAGTACTTC
-	TRBV5-1	TRBJ2-7	many	CASSLGRTTYEQYF	TGCGCCAGCAGCTTGGGGCGGACGACCTACGAGCAGTACTTC
-	TRBV3-1	TRBJ1-4	few	CASSPGALSRPTNEKLFF	TGTGCCAGCAGCCCAGGGGCACTCTCGAGGCCAACTAATGAAAAACTGTTTTTT
-	TRBV21-1	TRBJ2-2	few	CASSKPRQGAPRDTGELFF	TGTGCCAGCAGCAAACCGAGACAGGGGGCACCACGTGACACCGGGGAGCTGTTTTTT
-	TRBV7-8	TRBJ2-5	few	CASSFSRDEETQYF	TGTGCCAGCAGCTTCAGCAGGGATGAAGAGACCCAGTACTTC
-	TRBV28	TRBJ2-3	-	CASSLRSRGAQYF	TGTGCCAGCAGTTTAAGGTCCAGAGGAGCGCAGTATTTT
TRBD1	TRBV10-3	TRBJ2-3	-	CAIRLQGATSLDTQYF	TGTGCCATCAGATTACAGGGGGCGACTTCCCTCGATACGCAGTATTTT
-	TRBV20-1	TRBJ2-7	-	CSAREITEQYF	TGCAGTGCTAGAGAAATAACCGAGCAGTACTTC
TRBD1	TRBV2	TRBJ1-2	-	CASRTSQGARNGYTF	TGTGCCAGCAGAACATCCCAGGGGGCGAGGAATGGCTACACCTTC
-	TRBV10-1	TRBJ2-2	many	CASSGPLNTGELFF	TGCGCCAGTTCGGGACCCTTGAACACCGGGGAGCTGTTTTTT
TRBD2	TRBV6-5	TRBJ2-6	many	CASSSIGLAGVKGANVLTF	TGTGCCAGCAGTTCCATAGGACTAGCGGGAGTGAAAGGGGCCAACGTCCTGACTTTC
TRBD1	TRBV7-2	TRBJ2-7	few	CASSLAPGGNEQYF	TGTGCCAGCAGCTTAGCGCCAGGGGGCAACGAGCAGTACTTC
TRBD1	TRBV12-3/TRBV12-4	TRBJ1-1	-	CASSQTGGFGTEAFF	TGTGCCAGCAGTCAGACAGGGGGATTCGGCACTGAAGCTTTCTTT